The present entry profiles one TCR beta chain with its context. TCRdb fed the RT-PCR reads into MiXCR, producing one record per CDR3 protein. Of roughly 570,000 distinct CDR3 sequences in the sample, around 15% were seen once. The data are from a study of response to subunit inactivated influenza vaccine. This sample comprised PBMCs from blood, obtained roughly 12 days after vaccination. This TCR derives from a man in his forties or fifties who received an inactivated influenza vaccine.

The CDR3 loop reads CASSLTASNEQFF. CDR3 coding DNA: TGTGCCAGCAGCTTAACGGCAAGTAATGAGCAGTTCTTC. The V call is TRBV7-2, the J call TRBJ2-1, with D unresolved. CDR1 and CDR2 (germline): SGHTA, FQGNSA. The CDR3 length is 13 residues. Trimming took 2 bases from V and 7 from J, leaving 9 bases between them.